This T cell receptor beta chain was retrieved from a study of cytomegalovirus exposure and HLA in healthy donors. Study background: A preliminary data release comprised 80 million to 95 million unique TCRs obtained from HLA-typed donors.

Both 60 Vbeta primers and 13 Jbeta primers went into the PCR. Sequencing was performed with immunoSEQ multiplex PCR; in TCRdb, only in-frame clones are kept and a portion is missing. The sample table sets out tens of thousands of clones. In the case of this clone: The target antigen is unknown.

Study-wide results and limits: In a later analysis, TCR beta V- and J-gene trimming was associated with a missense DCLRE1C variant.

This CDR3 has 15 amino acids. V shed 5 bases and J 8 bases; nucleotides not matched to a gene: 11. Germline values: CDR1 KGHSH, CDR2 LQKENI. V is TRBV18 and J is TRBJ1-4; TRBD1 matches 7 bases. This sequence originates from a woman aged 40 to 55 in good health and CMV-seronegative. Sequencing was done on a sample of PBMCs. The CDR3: CASSSQTQGREKLFF. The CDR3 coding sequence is TGTGCCAGCTCATCACAAACACAGGGGCGAGAAAAACTGTTTTTT.